Following are 28 T cell receptor beta chains from one sample sequenced in a study of OX40 agonist ivuxolimab in advanced cancers. The method was immunoSEQ multiplex PCR; TCRdb's version includes in-frame clones alone and lacks a portion of them. The sample holds approximately 49,000 clones, roughly 84% seen once. The source material was CD4+ or CD8+ T cells sorted from blood, sampled in a trial of the OX40 agonist ivuxolimab. The source is an adult with an advanced solid tumor such as melanoma, head and neck, liver or kidney cancer.

The genes are TRBV5-1 and TRBJ1-5; 7 bases are shared with TRBD1. CDR3 size: 14 residues. CDR1 and CDR2 (germline): SGHRS, YFSETQ. V lost 5 bases to trimming and J lost 4 bases; unmatched junction nucleotides: 6. The CDR3, as DNA: TGCGCCAGCAGGGCCGGGACAGATAATCAGCCCCAGCATTTT. It translates to CASRAGTDNQPQHF.

CDR3 sequence: CASSSPTGTGGAETQYF. In DNA, the CDR3 is TGCGCCAGCAGCTCACCGACCGGGACAGGGGGCGCAGAGACCCAGTACTTC. The chain links TRBV5-1 to TRBJ2-5; 12 nucleotides agree with TRBD1. CDR1 and CDR2 (germline): SGHRS, YFSETQ. This CDR3 has 17 residues. Losses at the gene ends were 3 bases for V and 4 bases for J; bases not matched to a gene: 10. Variable domain in full (rest from reference TRBV5-1 and TRBJ2-5): KAGVTQTPRYLIKTRGQQVTLSCSPISGHRSVSWYQQTPGQGLQFLFEYFSETQRNKGNFPGRFSGRQFSNSRSEMNVSTLELGDSALYLCASSSPTGTGGAETQYFGPGTRLLVL.

V is TRBV11-2 and J is TRBJ1-1; D unresolved. Trimming took off 3 bases at V and 2 bases at J, with 7 bases between the two ends. CDR3 length equals 13 residues. In germline, CDR1 is SGHAT, CDR2 FQNNGV. CDR3: CASSFEENTEAFF. The DNA of the CDR3 is TGTGCCAGCAGCTTCGAGGAAAACACTGAAGCTTTCTTT. Together with reference TRBV11-2 and TRBJ1-1, the CDR3 gives the full variable domain: EAGVAQSPRYKIIEKRQSVAFWCNPISGHATLYWYQQILGQGPKLLIQFQNNGVVDDSQLPKDRFSAERLKGVDSTLKIQPAKLEDSAVYLCASSFEENTEAFFGQGTRLTVV.

This chain links TRBV6-5 with TRBJ1-2; no definite D call. The CDR3 length is 10 residues. Germline loops: CDR1 MNHEY, CDR2 SVGAGI. The V gene lost 4 bases and the J gene lost 8 bases, with 5 bases spanning the gap. This CDR3 is CASSSYGYTF. The CDR3 coding sequence is TGTGCCAGCAGTTCTTACGGCTACACCTTC.

The gene calls are TRBV20-1 and TRBJ1-1; D gene ambiguous. Germline CDR1 DFQATT, CDR2 SNEGSKA (reference sequence). CDR3 size: 10 residues. Deletions cut 5 bases from V and 7 bases from J, with 8 bases between. This CDR3 is CSAPGLEAFF. In nucleotides, the CDR3 is TGCAGTGCTCCCGGCCTTGAAGCTTTCTTT.

The rearrangement links TRBV14 to TRBJ2-5; D not resolved. The CDR3 is 12 amino acids. V dropped 4 bases and J dropped 5 bases, with 8 bases sitting between them. Germline CDR1 and CDR2: SGHDN and FVKESK. CDR3 in DNA: TGTGCCAGCAGCCCTTTTTCGGAGACCCAGTACTTC. It is translated as CASSPFSETQYF.

This clone appeared a few times. The chain has TRBV7-2 and TRBJ1-1; D ambiguous. The CDR3 loop spans 14 amino acids. Looked up from germline, CDR1 is SGHTA and CDR2 is FQGNSA. The V gene lost 0 bases and the J gene lost 2 bases, with 7 bases spanning the gap. DNA for the CDR3: TGTGCCAGCAGCTTAGCCGGCGGTAACACTGAAGCTTTCTTT. It translates to CASSLAGGNTEAFF. The complete variable domain, with remaining parts taken from reference TRBV7-2 and TRBJ1-1, reads GAGVSQSPSNKVTEKGKDVELRCDPISGHTALYWYRQSLGQGLEFLIYFQGNSAPDKSGLPSDRFSAERTGGSVSTLTIQRTQQEDSAVYLCASSLAGGNTEAFFGQGTRLTVV.

The V call is TRBV5-1, the J call TRBJ2-7; D perhaps matches TRBD1 (6 bases). V was cut by 4 bases and J by 2 bases, with 10 bases left in between. CDR1 and CDR2 (germline): SGHRS, YFSETQ. The CDR3 has 13 amino acids. The CDR3 coding sequence is TGCGCCAGCAGCCCAAGACAGGCCTACGAGCAGTACTTC. Translating it yields CASSPRQAYEQYF.

The chain joins TRBV19 to TRBJ1-1; D not certain. CDR3 length equals 13 residues. V was cut by 7 bases and J by 1 base, with 10 bases left in between. CDR1 and CDR2 (germline): LNHDA, SQIVND (reference sequence). In DNA form, the CDR3 reads TGTGCCAGTATATCGCAGGCGAACACTGAAGCTTTCTTT. Translated, it gives CASISQANTEAFF.

V is TRBV11-2 and J is TRBJ2-3; 9 bases map to TRBD2. The CDR3 is made up of 17 amino acids. CDR1 SGHAT and CDR2 FQNNGV come from the germline V gene. V lost 5 bases, J lost 5 bases, and 14 bases stayed unmatched. The CDR3 DNA follows: TGTGCCAGCAGCCTCCTCGGGGGCGGGGGGGCGAAAGATACGCAGTATTTT. As protein: CASSLLGGGGAKDTQYF. Looking up the rest from reference TRBV11-2 and TRBJ2-3 gives the full variable domain: EAGVAQSPRYKIIEKRQSVAFWCNPISGHATLYWYQQILGQGPKLLIQFQNNGVVDDSQLPKDRFSAERLKGVDSTLKIQPAKLEDSAVYLCASSLLGGGGAKDTQYFGPGTRLTVL.

The gene calls are TRBV7-2 and TRBJ1-4, with D perhaps TRBD1 (6 bases). The V end was cut by 0 bases, the J end by 7 bases, with 15 bases between. The CDR3 sequence is 16 residues long. Per germline, CDR1 SGHTA and CDR2 FQGNSA. The DNA for the CDR3 is TGTGCCAGCAGCTTAGCGCATAGGGGGTGGGGTGAAAAACTGTTTTTT. Translation: CASSLAHRGWGEKLFF.

This chain links TRBV28 with TRBJ2-7; D may be TRBD1 (5 bases). V dropped 8 bases and J dropped 3 bases, with 20 bases sitting between them. Per germline, CDR1 MDHEN and CDR2 SYDVKM. This CDR3 is 15 amino acids long. CDR3 protein: CASVDRRSLGYEQYF. The CDR3, as DNA: TGTGCCAGCGTTGACAGACGTTCGTTGGGCTACGAGCAGTACTTC. Full variable domain (outside the CDR3, taken from reference TRBV28 and TRBJ2-7): DVKVTQSSRYLVKRTGEKVFLECVQDMDHENMFWYRQDPGLGLRLIYFSYDVKMKEKGDIPEGYSVSREKKERFSLILESASTNQTSMYLCASVDRRSLGYEQYFGPGTRLTVT.

The chain employs TRBV7-2 and TRBJ2-1; no reliable D call. Looked up from germline, CDR1 is SGHTA and CDR2 is FQGNSA. The V gene lost 5 bases and the J gene lost 10 bases, with 18 bases spanning the gap. The CDR3 has 14 amino acids. The chain's CDR3 is CASSLRSFLEEQFF. CDR3 bases: TGTGCCAGCAGCCTGAGAAGTTTTTTGGAGGAGCAGTTCTTC.

The chain links TRBV6-1 to TRBJ2-3; no definite D call. Deletions cut 4 bases from V and 6 bases from J, with 11 bases between. CDR3 size: 13 residues. The germline gives CDR1 MNHNS, CDR2 SASEGT. CDR3 in DNA: TGTGCCAGCAGTGCCCAACTTCCCGATACGCAGTATTTT. Translating it yields CASSAQLPDTQYF.

The V call is TRBV21-1, the J call TRBJ2-1; the listed D gene, TRBD2, was not tested against the DNA. TRBV21-1 is noted as a pseudogene. The CDR3 consists of 13 residues. The CDR3: CASSVRRYIEQFF. The DNA for the CDR3 is TGTGCCAGCAGCGTTAGGAGGTACATTGAGCAGTTCTTC.

The rearrangement joins TRBV19 to TRBJ2-3, with TRBD2 matching 9 bases. The CDR3 contains 16 residues. V lost 5 bases, J lost 2 bases, and 8 bases stayed unmatched. Germline CDR1 reads LNHDA; CDR2 reads SQIVND (reference sequence). For the CDR3, the DNA is TGTGCCAGTAGTCCCAGACTAGCGGCACACACAGATACGCAGTATTTT. It encodes CASSPRLAAHTDTQYF.

This sequence joins TRBV7-8 and TRBJ2-1, with 11 bases that match TRBD2. Germline V lookup: CDR1 SGHVS, CDR2 FQNEAQ. V gave up 2 bases and J gave up 7 bases; unmatched junction bases: 7. The CDR3 extends over 16 amino acids. This CDR3 reads CASSLSRLAGGNEQFF. The CDR3 nucleotides read TGTGCCAGCAGCTTATCCAGGCTAGCGGGAGGTAATGAGCAGTTCTTC.

The J gene is TRBJ1-2, the V gene TRBV7-2, with TRBD1 as a possible D gene (5 bases). Trimming stripped 5 bases from V and 3 bases from J, with 10 bases between. Germline V gene data show CDR1 as SGHTA and CDR2 as FQGNSA. CDR3 size: 13 residues. As DNA, the CDR3 is TGTGCCAGCAGCCCCAGGGTTGACTATGGCTACACCTTC. Translated: CASSPRVDYGYTF.

This chain joins TRBV5-1 and TRBJ1-1, with D unresolved. Germline lookup yields CDR1 SGHRS and CDR2 YFSETQ. This CDR3 is built from 15 residues. V lost 1 base, J lost 4 bases, and 14 bases lay in between. As DNA, the CDR3 is TGCGCCAGCAGCTTGTACGGTTCCACGAGCACTGAAGCTTTCTTT. Amino acids: CASSLYGSTSTEAFF.

This clone was observed a handful of times. Here the CDR3 reads CASSLAGQGPIYF. In DNA form, the CDR3 reads TGTGCCAGCAGTTTAGCAGGACAGGGGCCCATATATTTT. The V and J genes are TRBV27 and TRBJ1-3; 9 nucleotides match TRBD1. Unmatched junction bases numbered 4, after V lost 2 bases and J lost 11 bases. Germline CDR1 reads MNHEY; CDR2 reads SMNVEV (reference sequence). This CDR3 spans 13 amino acids.

The V call is TRBV28, the J call TRBJ1-4; 7 positions agree with TRBD1. CDR3 length: 15 amino acids. Trimming at V came to 5 bases and at J to 5 bases, leaving 8 bases not matched to a gene. CDR1 is MDHEN, CDR2 SYDVKM, per germline. This chain's CDR3 is CASSTNQGVNEKLFF. The CDR3 DNA is TGTGCCAGCAGTACTAACCAGGGGGTAAATGAAAAACTGTTTTTT.

The chain is built from TRBV12-5 and TRBJ2-7; D may match TRBD1 or TRBD2 (5 bases each). The V gene lost 6 bases and the J gene lost 2 bases, with 17 bases spanning the gap. Germline V lookup: CDR1 LGHNT, CDR2 FRNRAP. The CDR3 has 15 amino acids. The CDR3 bases are TGTGCTAGTGGCCCCGACCCCAGGGAGCCCTACGAGCAGTACTTC. It encodes CASGPDPREPYEQYF. Supplemented by reference TRBV12-5 and TRBJ2-7, the full variable domain reads DARVTQTPRHKVTEMGQEVTMRCQPILGHNTVFWYRQTMMQGLELLAYFRNRAPLDDSGMPKDRFSAEMPDATLATLKIQPSEPRDSAVYFCASGPDPREPYEQYFGPGTRLTVT.

This chain links TRBV5-6 with TRBJ2-1; perhaps TRBD2 as D (6 bases). Germline CDR1 and CDR2: SGHDT and YYEEEE. This CDR3 spans 15 amino acids. V lost 2 bases to trimming and J lost 4 bases, with 13 bases between them. CDR3 region: CASSLTSLIYNEQFF. The CDR3 nucleotides are TGTGCCAGCAGCTTAACTAGCCTTATATACAATGAGCAGTTCTTC.

The chain carries TRBV6-1 and TRBJ2-1; 9 bases agree with TRBD2. This CDR3 is built from 17 residues. Germline V gene sequence: CDR1 MNHNS, CDR2 SASEGT. With 4 bases clipped from V and 9 bases from J, the junction kept 16 bases outside the gene matches. The CDR3 DNA reads TGTGCCAGCAGTGGTGGGACTAGTGCGGGGGGGTTCGGTGAGCAGTTCTTC. Protein sequence: CASSGGTSAGGFGEQFF.

The chain is built from TRBV19 and TRBJ2-5, with D possibly matching TRBD1 (6 bases). The CDR3 sequence is 12 residues long. The V and J ends lost 5 bases and 4 bases respectively, with 8 bases between them. In germline, CDR1 is LNHDA, CDR2 SQIVND (reference sequence). In DNA form, the CDR3 reads TGTGCCAGTAGTTCCAGGGGAGAGACCCAGTACTTC. It codes for CASSSRGETQYF.

This chain connects TRBV7-8 to TRBJ2-3; 7 bases are a match to TRBD2. The CDR3 has 14 amino acids. CDR1 and CDR2 from the germline V gene are SGHVS and FQNEAQ. The trim removed 4 bases at V and 7 bases at J, leaving 8 bases unmatched. The CDR3 loop is CASSSSVRGNTQYF. The CDR3 DNA follows: TGTGCCAGCAGCTCCTCGGTGCGGGGGAATACGCAGTATTTT.

The CDR3 DNA sequence: TGCAGCGTTCCAGGGACAGGGTTTTTCTCCTACGAGCAGTACTTC. It specifies CSVPGTGFFSYEQYF. The chain employs TRBV29-1 and TRBJ2-7; 9 bases line up with TRBD1. CDR1 is SQVTM and CDR2 is ANQGSEA in the germline V gene. The CDR3 sequence is 15 residues long. V was pared by 5 bases and J by 0 bases, with 8 bases of the junction left unmatched.

CDR3 region: CAWSVGRWGQETQYF. CDR3 nucleotide sequence: TGTGCCTGGAGTGTCGGCCGGTGGGGGCAGGAGACCCAGTACTTC. The V call is TRBV30, the J call TRBJ2-5, with D maybe TRBD1 (6 bases). This CDR3 has 15 amino acids. Per the germline V gene, CDR1 is GTSNPN and CDR2 is SVGIG (reference sequence). The V and J ends lost 0 bases and 5 bases respectively, with 16 bases between them.